The 24 T cell receptor beta chains below were found in one sample sequenced in a study of breast tumors, draining lymph nodes, adjacent tissues. Each CDR3 protein is one row after TCRdb ran MiXCR on the multiplex PCR reads. The data hold some 140,000 distinct CDR3 sequences, with roughly 20% observed a single time. Breast cancer patients provided tissue from their axillary draining lymph nodes. The sequenced sample was axillary lymph node tissue. These receptor sequences come from a female donor with breast cancer. Some clones in this sample may be carry-over from other donors' samples.

There are many counts of this clonotype. The chain employs TRBV20-1 and TRBJ2-3; a weak D match, TRBD2 (6 bases). This CDR3 is built from 16 residues. Germline V gene data show CDR1 as DFQATT and CDR2 as SNEGSKA (reference sequence). V lost 1 base, J lost 0 bases, and 14 bases lay in between. The CDR3 DNA reads TGCAGTGCTAGAGGGGTCGGGGGAGTGAGCACAGATACGCAGTATTTT. Its protein is CSARGVGGVSTDTQYF.

This clonotype has only a few counts. This chain uses TRBV27 with TRBJ2-2; the match to TRBD2 covers 7 bases. This CDR3 is 17 amino acids long. V dropped 5 bases and J dropped 4; count of bases not matched to a gene: 13. CDR1 is MNHEY, CDR2 SMNVEV, per germline (reference sequence). DNA for the CDR3: TGTGCCAGCAGTCCGCTGAAGACTAGCTTAATCACCGGGGAGCTGTTTTTT. Its protein is CASSPLKTSLITGELFF.

The sample holds many counts of this clonotype. The genes are TRBV20-1 and TRBJ1-6; possible D gene TRBD1, 6 bases. V was shortened by 1 base and J by 8 bases, with 9 bases between the two germline ends. The CDR3 runs to 13 residues. Germline CDR1 DFQATT, CDR2 SNEGSKA (reference sequence). CDR3 nucleotide sequence: TGCAGTGCTAGAGTTGCAGGGGATTCACCCCTCCACTTT. Amino acid sequence: CSARVAGDSPLHF.

At least ten counts were recorded for this clonotype. The chain couples TRBV29-1 to TRBJ2-1; D ambiguous. Trimming cost V 3 bases and J 7 bases, with 10 bases left between them. CDR3 length equals 12 residues. The germline gives CDR1 SQVTM, CDR2 ANQGSEA. The CDR3 DNA reads as TGCAGCGTTGATGGGGTCGCGAATGAGCAGTTCTTC. This encodes CSVDGVANEQFF.

Comment on this clonotype: Because it lacks the conserved phenylalanine or tryptophan at the end, this CDR3 is likely a read error. CDR3 residues: CASSLLLVGVGNEQFS. CDR3 DNA sequence: TGTGCCAGCAGCCTCCTACTAGTGGGAGTTGGAAATGAGCAGTTCTCC. This chain connects TRBV7-2 to TRBJ2-1, with D maybe TRBD2 (5 bases). CDR3 size: 16 residues. CDR1 is SGHTA, CDR2 FQGNSA, per germline. V was shortened by 5 bases and J by 7 bases, with 21 bases between the two germline ends.

This clonotype was seen many times. The gene calls are TRBV5-1 and TRBJ2-5, with D perhaps matching TRBD2 (5 bases). Trimming left V 4 bases short and J 5 bases short, with 12 bases between. CDR1 is SGHRS and CDR2 is YFSETQ in the germline V gene. The CDR3 loop spans 13 amino acids. The CDR3 DNA is TGCGCCAGCAGCCAGAGGGCCCGCGAGACCCAGTACTTC. Translating it yields CASSQRARETQYF.

This clonotype was seen ten or more times. V is TRBV7-2 and J is TRBJ2-1; D call uncertain. The germline V gene has CDR1 SGHTA and CDR2 FQGNSA. V was trimmed by 7 bases and J by 10 bases, leaving 17 bases between them. The CDR3 consists of 13 residues. The CDR3 DNA sequence: TGTGCCAGCACAACCAATCCGATGGGGGAGCAGTTCTTC. Translation gives CASTTNPMGEQFF.

Note on this clonotype: This may come from a read error, since a much larger clone is one base off. This chain uses TRBV6-1 with TRBJ2-5, with a possible D match to TRBD1 (6 bases). Germline CDR1 is MNHNS and CDR2 is SASEGT. CDR3 size: 12 residues. This CDR3 is CAARTAEEAQYF. CDR3 bases: TGTGCCGCCAGGACAGCTGAAGAGGCCCAGTACTTC.

This clonotype was counted at least ten times. The CDR3 here is CASSTGLAGEYNEQFF. CDR3 sequence (DNA): TGTGCCAGTAGTACGGGACTAGCGGGAGAGTACAATGAGCAGTTCTTC. The chain employs TRBV19 and TRBJ2-1; 14 bases fit TRBD2. Losses at the gene ends were 4 bases for V and 4 bases for J; bases not matched to a gene: 3. Per the germline V gene, CDR1 is LNHDA and CDR2 is SQIVND (reference sequence). This CDR3 is 16 amino acids long.

The J gene is TRBJ2-7, the V gene TRBV28, with TRBD2 as a possible D gene (5 bases). Germline V gene sequence: CDR1 MDHEN, CDR2 SYDVKM. This CDR3 is 14 amino acids long. V lost 4 bases and J lost 3, with 13 bases in between. CDR3 bases: TGTGCCAGCAGTTCGGACTTCCTAATCTACGAGCAGTACTTC. Protein sequence: CASSSDFLIYEQYF.

This clonotype has ten or more counts. CDR3 sequence (DNA): TGTGCCAGCAGCTTCGGGACAGAATACGAGCAGTACTTC. Its translation is CASSFGTEYEQYF. The chain links TRBV11-2 to TRBJ2-7; 7 nucleotides match TRBD1. V dropped 3 bases and J dropped 4; count of bases not matched to a gene: 3. Germline V lookup: CDR1 SGHAT, CDR2 FQNNGV. CDR3 length: 13 residues.

For this clonotype: A much larger clone differs by one base, so this may be a read error. In DNA, the CDR3 is TGTGCCAGCAGTTACCTAGCGGGAGGGGGAAGTGAGCAGTTCTTC. Translated, it gives CASSYLAGGGSEQFF. The chain links TRBV6-5 to TRBJ2-1; 12 bases fit TRBD2. Per germline, CDR1 MNHEY and CDR2 SVGAGI. Losses at the gene ends were 2 bases for V and 9 bases for J; bases not matched to a gene: 5. The CDR3 extends over 15 amino acids.

This clonotype was found many times. This chain connects TRBV19 to TRBJ1-6; possible D gene TRBD1, 5 bases. The length of the CDR3 is 15 residues. Per germline, CDR1 LNHDA and CDR2 SQIVND (reference sequence). V was clipped by 5 bases and J by 4 bases, with 12 bases between them. CDR3 region: CASSLQGSYNSPLHF. As DNA, the CDR3 is TGTGCCAGTAGTCTTCAGGGATCGTATAATTCACCCCTCCACTTT.

This clonotype was seen repeatedly, ten times or more. The chain links TRBV20-1 to TRBJ2-7; D is perhaps TRBD2 (5 bases). The CDR3 runs 13 residues. CDR1 is DFQATT and CDR2 is SNEGSKA in the germline V gene (reference sequence). V gave up 2 bases and J gave up 4 bases, with 12 bases separating them. In DNA form, the CDR3 reads TGCAGTGCTAGAATAGTCGGGAAATACGAGCAGTACTTC. Its protein product is CSARIVGKYEQYF.

This clonotype appeared a few times. The chain is built from TRBV28 and TRBJ1-3; 8 positions agree with TRBD1. Germline CDR1 MDHEN, CDR2 SYDVKM. The CDR3 extends over 16 amino acids. J was trimmed by 9 bases and V by 6 bases; bases with no gene match: 16. The CDR3 DNA reads TGTGCCAGCAGGGCACAACTAAGCAGGGGGCTCGCCACCATATATTTT. Its translation is CASRAQLSRGLATIYF. Combining the CDR3 with reference TRBV28 and TRBJ1-3 gives the whole variable domain DVKVTQSSRYLVKRTGEKVFLECVQDMDHENMFWYRQDPGLGLRLIYFSYDVKMKEKGDIPEGYSVSREKKERFSLILESASTNQTSMYLCASRAQLSRGLATIYFGEGSWLTVV.

The chain uses TRBV11-2 and TRBJ1-1; D gene uncertain. The V gene lost 5 bases and the J gene lost 0 bases, with 10 bases spanning the gap. The germline CDR1 and CDR2 sequences are SGHAT and FQNNGV. The CDR3 runs 14 residues. In nucleotides, the CDR3 is TGTGCCAGCAGCCCCGGGAGGGTGAACACTGAAGCTTTCTTT. Translating it yields CASSPGRVNTEAFF.

In its sample, this clonotype was seen many times. This chain uses TRBV28 with TRBJ1-5; maybe TRBD1 (5 bases). The CDR3 has 15 residues. Germline CDR1 reads MDHEN; CDR2 reads SYDVKM. Trimming took off 5 bases at V and 6 bases at J, with 17 bases between the two ends. The CDR3 region is CASSPPKQVPQPQHF. The DNA for the CDR3 is TGTGCCAGCAGTCCCCCGAAACAGGTCCCTCAGCCCCAGCATTTT.

This clonotype was observed at least ten times. This chain connects TRBV11-3 to TRBJ2-7; no definite D call. The germline gives CDR1 SGHNT, CDR2 YENEEA. The CDR3 spans 13 residues. Trimming shortened V by 2 bases and J by 7 bases, and 12 bases separated the two germline ends. Here the CDR3 DNA reads TGTGCCAGCAGCTTAACAATTCTGGGGGAGCAGTACTTC. This encodes CASSLTILGEQYF. Combining the CDR3 with reference TRBV11-3 and TRBJ2-7 gives the whole variable domain EAGVVQSPRYKIIEKKQPVAFWCNPISGHNTLYWYLQNLGQGPELLIRYENEEAVDDSQLPKDRFSAERLKGVDSTLKIQPAELGDSAVYLCASSLTILGEQYFGPGTRLTVT.

This clonotype was picked up a small number of times. The J gene is TRBJ2-1, the V gene TRBV28; possibly TRBD2 for D (5 bases). Germline V gene sequence: CDR1 MDHEN, CDR2 SYDVKM. CDR3 length: 10 amino acids. The CDR3 coding sequence is TGTGGGGCGGGTTACAATGAGCAGTTCTTC. Protein: CGAGYNEQFF.

This clonotype occurred many times. The chain joins TRBV10-3 to TRBJ2-1, with a tentative D call TRBD1 (7 bases). Trimming took 6 bases from V and 2 from J, leaving 20 bases between them. The germline CDR1 and CDR2 sequences are ENHRY and SYGVKD. This CDR3 is 17 amino acids long. CDR3 bases: TGTGCCATCAGGGAGCCGAGGGGGCGGGAAACCTACAATGAGCAGTTCTTC. It codes for CAIREPRGRETYNEQFF.

In its sample, this clonotype was seen many times. The rearrangement links TRBV5-1 to TRBJ1-5, with unresolved D. CDR1 and CDR2 from the germline V gene are SGHRS and YFSETQ. The CDR3 extends over 13 amino acids. Deletions cut 1 base from V and 2 bases from J, with 4 bases between. DNA for the CDR3: TGCGCCAGCAGCTTGTGGGGCAATCAGCCCCAGCATTTT. Translating it yields CASSLWGNQPQHF.

As to this clonotype: A single base separates this from a much larger clone, so it may be a read error. Here the CDR3 omits its conserved ending phenylalanine or tryptophan, so a read error is the likely source. The chain recombines TRBV6-1 with TRBJ2-7; 7 positions agree with TRBD1. V shed 6 bases, J shed 2 bases, and the junction held 4 bases outside the gene matches. Germline values: CDR1 MNHNS, CDR2 SASEGT. This CDR3 spans 13 amino acids. The CDR3 DNA sequence: TGTGCCAGCAGCCAAGACAGGGCCTACGAGCAGTACCTC. Translated, it gives CASSQDRAYEQYL.

This clonotype occurred many times. The chain employs TRBV13 and TRBJ2-7, with D perhaps given as TRBD1 or TRBD2 (5 bases each). Germline lookup yields CDR1 PRHDT and CDR2 FYEKMQ (reference sequence). V shed 4 bases and J shed 0 bases, with 13 bases lying between them. This CDR3 spans 15 amino acids. Written as DNA, the CDR3 is TGTGCCAGCAGCTCTGGGACCGCCAGCTCCTACGAGCAGTACTTC. It translates to CASSSGTASSYEQYF.

This clonotype was found many times. The chain joins TRBV5-1 to TRBJ2-5; the match to TRBD2 covers 8 bases. Germline lookup yields CDR1 SGHRS and CDR2 YFSETQ. There are 14 residues in the CDR3. V shed 5 bases and J 2 bases; nucleotides not matched to a gene: 5. This chain's CDR3 is CASRPLAGQETQYF. The CDR3 bases are TGCGCCAGCAGGCCCTTAGCGGGGCAAGAGACCCAGTACTTC.